Presented here are 6 T cell receptor beta chains from one specimen sequenced in a study of OX40 agonist ivuxolimab in advanced cancers. Only in-frame clones appear in the TCRdb table, and some are missing; sequencing was by immunoSEQ multiplex PCR. The sample has around 82,000 clones, more than 70% seen once. The sequenced sample was CD4+ or CD8+ T cells sorted from blood, obtained in a trial of the OX40 agonist ivuxolimab. The receptors derive from an adult with an advanced solid tumor such as melanoma, head and neck, liver or kidney cancer.

In its sample, this clone was seen a few times. The gene calls are TRBV29-1 and TRBJ2-5; D is possibly TRBD1 (6 bases). V lost 7 bases, J lost 0 bases, and 18 bases lay in between. The germline CDR1 and CDR2 sequences are SQVTM and ANQGSEA. The CDR3 has 15 amino acids. This chain's CDR3 is CSGVQGQVYQETQYF. In DNA, the CDR3 is TGCAGCGGGGTACAGGGACAAGTGTACCAAGAGACCCAGTACTTC.

The genes are TRBV14 and TRBJ1-4; D may be TRBD1 (5 bases). The V gene lost 3 bases and the J gene lost 0 bases, with 8 bases spanning the gap. CDR1 is SGHDN, CDR2 FVKESK, per germline. This CDR3 is built from 15 residues. CDR3 in amino acids: CASSQLTATNEKLFF. The CDR3, as DNA: TGTGCCAGCAGCCAGCTGACAGCAACTAATGAAAAACTGTTTTTT. Full variable domain (remainder filled in from reference TRBV14 and TRBJ1-4): EAGVTQFPSHSVIEKGQTVTLRCDPISGHDNLYWYRRVMGKEIKFLLHFVKESKQDESGMPNNRFLAERTGGTYSTLKVQPAELEDSGVYFCASSQLTATNEKLFFGSGTQLSVL.

The chain joins TRBV5-4 to TRBJ1-1; weak D call: TRBD1 (6 bases). This CDR3 is built from 15 residues. Germline CDR1 reads SGHNT; CDR2 reads YYREEE (reference sequence). Trimming cost V 5 bases and J 0 bases, with 14 bases left between them. The CDR3 here is CASSFDRLMNTEAFF. CDR3 nucleotides: TGTGCCAGCAGTTTTGACAGGCTAATGAACACTGAAGCTTTCTTT.

CDR3 sequence (DNA): TGTGCCACCCGCGACCTCGGGTCGTACGAGCAGTACTTC. As protein: CATRDLGSYEQYF. V is TRBV19 and J is TRBJ2-7; D is unclear. V gave up 10 bases and J gave up 4 bases, with 17 bases separating them. CDR3 length: 13 amino acids. Germline values: CDR1 LNHDA, CDR2 SQIVND (reference sequence). The whole variable domain, remainder taken from reference TRBV19 and TRBJ2-7, is DGGITQSPKYLFRKEGQNVTLSCEQNLNHDAMYWYRQDPGQGLRLIYYSQIVNDFQKGDIAEGYSVSREKKESFPLTVTSAQKNPTAFYLCATRDLGSYEQYFGPGTRLTVT.

The genes are TRBV25-1 and TRBJ1-5, with D possibly matching TRBD1 (5 bases). Germline CDR1 is MGHDK and CDR2 is SYGVNS. The V gene lost 1 base and the J gene lost 4 bases, with 8 bases spanning the gap. The CDR3 loop spans 14 amino acids. The CDR3 coding sequence is TGTGCCAGCAGTGAATTCTCAGGGAATCAGCCCCAGCATTTT. Its translation is CASSEFSGNQPQHF. Filled out from reference TRBV25-1 and TRBJ1-5, the complete variable domain reads EADIYQTPRYLVIGTGKKITLECSQTMGHDKMYWYQQDPGMELHLIHYSYGVNSTEKGDLSSESTVSRIRTEHFPLTLESARPSHTSQYLCASSEFSGNQPQHFGDGTRLSIL.

This chain joins TRBV27 and TRBJ2-5; D unclear. The CDR3 is 15 residues long. V shed 0 bases and J shed 1 base, with 9 bases lying between them. The germline gives CDR1 MNHEY, CDR2 SMNVEV (reference sequence). CDR3 sequence: CASSLSRQAQETQYF. The CDR3 nucleotides are TGTGCCAGCAGTTTATCGAGGCAGGCCCAAGAGACCCAGTACTTC.